This T cell receptor beta chain was retrieved from a study of cytomegalovirus exposure and HLA in healthy donors. Looking at the study overall: Across around 400 genotyped donors, 65% to 90% landed in the Caucasian-associated ancestry cluster.

The study ran its PCR with 60 Vbeta and 13 Jbeta primers. Measured with immunoSEQ multiplex PCR; TCRdb has only the in-frame clones, and not every one. The sample records a few hundred thousand clones, approximately 91% being singletons. The source of this sequence is a girl aged 2-10 years in good health and CMV-seronegative. The sequenced sample consisted of PBMCs.

As DNA, the CDR3 is TGTGCCAGCAGTTCCTCCGGGACAGTCTATGGCTACACCTTC. Translated, it gives CASSSSGTVYGYTF. The chain recombines TRBV27 with TRBJ1-2; 7 bases agree with TRBD1. The length of the CDR3 is 14 residues. Trimming at V came to 4 bases and at J to 4 bases, leaving 6 bases not matched to a gene. Germline loops: CDR1 MNHEY, CDR2 SMNVEV (reference sequence).